This T cell receptor beta chain comes out of a study of OX40 agonist ivuxolimab in advanced cancers. About the study: Patients received the agonistic anti-OX40 (CD134) antibody ivuxolimab.

Assay used: immunoSEQ multiplex PCR; TCRdb lists only in-frame clones, some missing. The sample yields fewer than 120,000 clones, about 92% seen once. From germline, CDR1 is MGHRA and CDR2 YSYEKL. The CDR3 consists of 16 residues. Trimming cost V 0 bases and J 0 bases, with 9 bases left between them. The TCR was taken from an adult with an advanced solid tumor such as melanoma, head and neck, liver or kidney cancer. The source material was CD4+ or CD8+ T cells sorted from blood, sampled in a trial of the OX40 agonist ivuxolimab. The chain uses TRBV4-1 and TRBJ1-3; D not certain. Here the CDR3 reads CASSQEGRNSGNTIYF. CDR3 coding DNA: TGCGCCAGCAGCCAAGAGGGCAGGAACTCTGGAAACACCATATATTTT.